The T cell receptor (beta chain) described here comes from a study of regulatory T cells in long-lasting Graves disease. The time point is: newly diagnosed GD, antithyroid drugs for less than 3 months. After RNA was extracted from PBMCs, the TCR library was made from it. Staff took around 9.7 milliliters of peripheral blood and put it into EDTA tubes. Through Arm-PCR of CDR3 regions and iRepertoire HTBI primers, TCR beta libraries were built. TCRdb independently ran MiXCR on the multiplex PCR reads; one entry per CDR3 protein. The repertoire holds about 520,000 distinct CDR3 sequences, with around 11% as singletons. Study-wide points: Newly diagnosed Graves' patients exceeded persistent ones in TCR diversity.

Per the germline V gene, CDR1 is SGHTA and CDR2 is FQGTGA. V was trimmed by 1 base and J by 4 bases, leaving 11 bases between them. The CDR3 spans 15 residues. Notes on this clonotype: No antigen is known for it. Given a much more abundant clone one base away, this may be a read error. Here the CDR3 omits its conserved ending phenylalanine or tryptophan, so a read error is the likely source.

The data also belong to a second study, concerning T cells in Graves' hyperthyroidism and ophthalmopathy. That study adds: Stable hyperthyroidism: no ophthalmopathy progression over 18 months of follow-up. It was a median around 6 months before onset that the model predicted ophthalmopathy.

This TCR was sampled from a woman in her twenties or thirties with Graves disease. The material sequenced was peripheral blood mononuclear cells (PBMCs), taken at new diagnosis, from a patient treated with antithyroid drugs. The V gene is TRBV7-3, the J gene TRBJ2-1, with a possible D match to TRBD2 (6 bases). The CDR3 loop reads CASSLMGGDYNEQFL. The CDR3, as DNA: TGTGCCAGCAGCTTAATGGGGGGAGATTACAATGAGCAGTTCTTG.